This T cell receptor (beta chain) was captured in a study of neurological immune-mediated disorders. V lost 0 bases and J 0 bases, leaving 16 bases between the germline ends. This CDR3 is 18 amino acids long. The germline V gene has CDR1 SGHRS and CDR2 YFSETQ. The cDNA was generated by 5'RACE with 10-nucleotide random UMIs. MiXCR, run by TCRdb on the 5' RACE reads, gives a single entry per CDR3 protein. The sample gives about 55,000 distinct CDR3 sequences, under 5% of which show up once; roughly 2% is in the top ten. This clonotype came up many times. The receptor was isolated from a woman aged 40 to 50 with multiple sclerosis. The rearrangement links TRBV5-1 to TRBJ1-3; D gene ambiguous. Material for sequencing was CD4+ T cells from blood. CDR3 sequence: CASSLVPGQRISGNTIYF. CDR3 sequence (DNA): TGCGCCAGCAGCTTGGTGCCAGGCCAAAGGATCTCTGGAAACACCATATATTTT.